Below, 32 T cell receptor beta chains from the same sample are listed, as sequenced in a study of blood T cells in healthy people across ages. For the second PCR, which ran for about 7 to 12 cycles, a sample-barcoded 5' primer and a J-beta primer mix were used. TCRdb redid the calling of the 5' RACE reads with MiXCR, one entry per CDR3 protein. The table records hundreds of thousands of distinct CDR3 sequences, around 34% of them present only once. Sequencing input: blood. The receptors stem from a man between 18 and 35 years old in good health.

With respect to this clonotype: Being one base from a much bigger clone, this may be a read error. The chain couples TRBV2 to TRBJ2-3; no clear D. CDR1 and CDR2 (germline): SNHLY, FYNNEI. CDR3 size: 13 residues. The CDR3, as DNA: TGTGCCAGCACGGGCGAGAGCACAGATACGCAGTGTTTT. The encoded protein is CASTGESTDTQCF.

The table lists this clonotype with a count of one. In DNA, the CDR3 is TGTGCCAGCAGTTCAACAGGGGGCGAACACGAGCAGTACTTC. It encodes CASSSTGGEHEQYF. This rearrangement joins TRBV6-2 or TRBV6-3 to TRBJ2-7, with 9 bases aligning to TRBD1. This CDR3 is 14 amino acids long. Germline V lookup: CDR1 MNHEY, CDR2 SVGEGT. V dropped 4 bases and J dropped 5; count of bases not matched to a gene: 6.

This chain connects TRBV10-3 to TRBJ2-5; 10 bases match TRBD2. CDR3 length: 18 residues. Germline CDR1 ENHRY, CDR2 SYGVKD. Trimming at V came to 4 bases and at J to 0 bases, leaving 11 bases not matched to a gene. CDR3 region: CAISVLGLAGEYQETQYF. CDR3 DNA: TGTGCCATCAGTGTTTTAGGGCTAGCGGGGGAGTACCAAGAGACCCAGTACTTC.

The V and J genes are TRBV6-2 or TRBV6-3 and TRBJ1-5; weak D call: TRBD1 (5 bases). The CDR3 has 15 amino acids. Germline V gene sequence: CDR1 MNHEY, CDR2 SVGEGT. Trimming removed 6 bases from V and 2 bases from J, with 14 bases in between. CDR3 in DNA: TGTGCCAGCAGACTTCGGCGGGGCGGCAATCAGCCCCAGCATTTT. Encoded protein: CASRLRRGGNQPQHF.

The chain is built from TRBV20-1 and TRBJ2-7; the D is unclear. CDR3 length: 14 residues. V was shortened by 1 base and J by 7 bases, with 17 bases between the two germline ends. The V gene's germline CDR1 is DFQATT and CDR2 SNEGSKA (reference sequence). The CDR3 region has the DNA TGCAGTGCTAGAGGGCTGCGAGTCAACCATGAGCAGTACTTC. Protein sequence: CSARGLRVNHEQYF.

This clonotype was seen repeatedly, ten times or more. V is TRBV6-6 and J is TRBJ2-3; D is possibly TRBD2 (6 bases). In germline, CDR1 is MNHNY, CDR2 SVGAGI (reference sequence). The CDR3 has 14 amino acids. Deletions cut 5 bases from V and 3 bases from J, with 12 bases between. CDR3 nucleotides: TGTGCCAGCAGTGGGACTCAAATTACAGATACGCAGTATTTT. Translated, it gives CASSGTQITDTQYF.

This clonotype has only one observation. Because the CDR3 is missing its conserved closing phenylalanine or tryptophan, this is likely a read error. This chain links TRBV4-2 with TRBJ2-4; D possibly uses TRBD1 or TRBD2 (5 bases each). Germline V gene sequence: CDR1 LGHNA, CDR2 YNFKEQ. The CDR3 sequence is 14 residues long. Trimming stripped 4 bases from V and 9 bases from J, with 16 bases between. CDR3 DNA sequence: TGTGCCAGCAGCCGTGGGACCGCTCAAACCATTCAGTACATC. Translation gives CASSRGTAQTIQYI.

J is TRBJ2-1 and V is TRBV28; D gene ambiguous. Germline values: CDR1 MDHEN, CDR2 SYDVKM. V dropped 3 bases and J dropped 6 bases, with 15 bases sitting between them. This CDR3 contains 15 residues. CDR3 region: CASSLLSDRRNEQFF. Here the CDR3 DNA reads TGTGCCAGCAGTTTGCTATCGGACCGGCGCAATGAGCAGTTCTTC.

This CDR3 is CASNRVNGVGFYNEQFF. The CDR3 DNA reads as TGTGCCAGCAACCGGGTAAACGGTGTGGGATTCTACAATGAGCAGTTCTTC. The rearrangement joins TRBV9 to TRBJ2-1; no clear D gene. CDR1 is SGDLS and CDR2 is YYNGEE in the germline V gene. The CDR3 covers 17 residues. V dropped 6 bases and J dropped 3 bases, with 22 bases sitting between them.

There are a few counts of this clonotype. V gene TRBV20-1 combines with J gene TRBJ2-7; 8 nucleotides match TRBD1. V shed 6 bases and J 4 bases; nucleotides not matched to a gene: 17. Germline loops: CDR1 DFQATT, CDR2 SNEGSKA (reference sequence). This CDR3 is built from 16 residues. The CDR3 sequence is CSASEHDRGLGYEQYF. The CDR3 DNA reads as TGCAGTGCCTCCGAGCATGACAGGGGTCTCGGGTACGAGCAGTACTTC.

This clonotype was observed a few times. The chain uses TRBV18 and TRBJ2-7; possibly TRBD1 for D (5 bases). CDR1 is KGHSH, CDR2 LQKENI, per germline. Trimming stripped 3 bases from V and 9 bases from J, with 15 bases between. CDR3 length equals 13 residues. CDR3 in DNA: TGTGCCAGCTCACCGGGGCCGGACCAAGTGCAGTACTTC. Its protein is CASSPGPDQVQYF.

The chain recombines TRBV12-3 or TRBV12-4 with TRBJ2-2, with TRBD1 as a possible D gene (7 bases). The CDR3 spans 15 residues. V was clipped by 3 bases and J by 4 bases, with 12 bases between them. The CDR3 DNA follows: TGTGCCAGCAGTTTTAGGCAGGGGGGCACCGGGGAGCTGTTTTTT. It translates to CASSFRQGGTGELFF.

About this clonotype itself: This may be a read error: a much more frequent sequence differs by one nucleotide. This sequence joins TRBV12-3 or TRBV12-4 and TRBJ1-6; possible D gene TRBD1, 5 bases. The CDR3 consists of 14 residues. The DNA of the CDR3 is TGTGCCAGCAGTTTTGAGGGGATAAATTCACCCCCCCACTTT. Protein product: CASSFEGINSPPHF.

The J gene is TRBJ1-1, the V gene TRBV20-1, with D hard to call. CDR1 DFQATT and CDR2 SNEGSKA come from the germline V gene (reference sequence). CDR3 size: 13 residues. The ends were cut back, 5 bases at V and 6 bases at J, with 16 bases in the middle. The CDR3 here is CSAWGQVSSEAFF. CDR3 coding DNA: TGCAGTGCTTGGGGTCAGGTTTCTTCTGAAGCTTTCTTT.

Note on this clonotype: A much larger clone differs from this one at a single base, so this may be a read error. The J gene is TRBJ1-2, the V gene TRBV6-6; tentatively, D is TRBD1 (5 bases). CDR3 length: 15 residues. Germline assignment: CDR1 MNHNY and CDR2 SVGAGI (reference sequence). The DNA of the CDR3 is TGTGCCGGCAGTTATTCGGTGGGGGGTATGAAGAGCTACACCTTC. Amino acids: CAGSYSVGGMKSYTF.

The rearrangement joins TRBV6-2 or TRBV6-3 to TRBJ2-5; D possibly uses TRBD1 or TRBD2 (5 bases each). This CDR3 comprises 15 residues. CDR1 and CDR2 from the germline V gene are MNHEY and SVGEGT. The V end was cut by 2 bases, the J end by 4 bases, with 14 bases between. This chain's CDR3 is CASSYPRAGRETQYF. The CDR3 DNA is TGTGCCAGCAGTTACCCCCGCGCAGGGAGAGAGACCCAGTACTTC.

This clonotype was found many times. The chain combines TRBV6-2 or TRBV6-3 with TRBJ1-2; 9 positions match TRBD1. V shed 4 bases, J shed 3 bases, and the junction held 18 bases outside the gene matches. The germline CDR1 and CDR2 sequences are MNHEY and SVGEGT. The CDR3 has 19 residues. CDR3 nucleotide sequence: TGTGCCAGCAGTTTGGATCCCGCCCGGGACAGGGACATAGACTATGGCTACACCTTC. Its translation is CASSLDPARDRDIDYGYTF.

The sample holds a few counts of this clonotype. This chain joins TRBV6-9 and TRBJ1-5; the D is unclear. Germline CDR1 and CDR2: MNHGY and SVAAGI. Trimming stripped 2 bases from V and 3 bases from J, with 8 bases between. This CDR3 is built from 14 residues. CDR3: CASSYRNNNQPQHF. The CDR3 bases are TGTGCCAGCAGTTATCGGAACAACAATCAGCCCCAGCATTTT.

This clonotype has just one count. The gene calls are TRBV12-3 or TRBV12-4 and TRBJ2-7; D might be TRBD2 (5 bases). V was trimmed by 6 bases and J by 5 bases, leaving 14 bases between them. This CDR3 is 13 amino acids long. CDR3 amino acids: CASSRGGSDEQYF. CDR3 in DNA: TGTGCCAGCAGCCGAGGAGGTTCAGACGAGCAGTACTTC.

CDR3 protein: CSARLAGDEQFF. The CDR3 DNA sequence: TGCAGTGCGAGACTAGCGGGAGATGAGCAGTTCTTC. The chain has TRBV20-1 and TRBJ2-1; 12 bases match TRBD2. Trimming took 6 bases from V and 8 from J; bases not matched to a gene: 2. The CDR3 is 12 residues long. CDR1 is DFQATT and CDR2 is SNEGSKA in the germline V gene (reference sequence).

The table lists this clonotype with a few counts. The J gene is TRBJ2-2, the V gene TRBV4-3, with TRBD1 identical over 8 bases. The CDR3 contains 15 residues. Losses at the gene ends were 3 bases for V and 7 bases for J; bases not matched to a gene: 7. Germline V lookup: CDR1 LGHNA, CDR2 YSLEER. CDR3 sequence reads: CASSHSDRVSGELFF. DNA of the CDR3: TGCGCCAGCAGCCACTCGGACAGGGTGAGCGGGGAGCTGTTTTTT.

This clonotype was observed a handful of times. This sequence joins TRBV7-9 and TRBJ2-5, with 7 positions matching TRBD1. Germline-derived CDR1 and CDR2 are SEHNR and FQNEAQ (reference sequence). V shed 5 bases, J shed 11 bases, and the junction held 17 bases outside the gene matches. The length of the CDR3 is 15 residues. The CDR3 here is CASSVTGTAYNEQYF. The CDR3 DNA follows: TGTGCCAGCAGCGTCACCGGGACAGCTTACAATGAGCAGTACTTC.

This clonotype appeared many times. V is TRBV4-2 and J is TRBJ2-6; no clear D. CDR1 LGHNA and CDR2 YNFKEQ come from the germline V gene. This CDR3 spans 16 amino acids. Trimming shortened V by 0 bases and J by 0 bases, and 6 bases separated the two germline ends. The chain's CDR3 is CASSQDHGSGANVLTF. The DNA for the CDR3 is TGTGCCAGCAGCCAAGATCACGGCTCTGGGGCCAACGTCCTGACTTTC.

This clonotype was observed at least ten times. The chain links TRBV20-1 to TRBJ2-1; 7 nucleotides match TRBD2. This CDR3 has 17 residues. V shed 0 bases, J shed 7 bases, and the junction held 15 bases outside the gene matches. Germline CDR1 and CDR2: DFQATT and SNEGSKA (reference sequence). DNA of the CDR3: TGCAGTGCTAGAGATCCGCTGGGGGGGGGAATCCGGAATGAGCAGTTCTTC. It yields the protein CSARDPLGGGIRNEQFF.

The V call is TRBV4-1, the J call TRBJ1-1; tentative D call: TRBD1 (5 bases). CDR1 is MGHRA, CDR2 YSYEKL, per germline. The CDR3 loop spans 19 amino acids. Trimming stripped 0 bases from V and 4 bases from J, with 24 bases between. The chain's CDR3 is CASSQDMRVRGREITEAFF. DNA for the CDR3: TGCGCCAGCAGCCAAGATATGAGGGTAAGGGGCCGGGAGATCACTGAAGCTTTCTTT.

A few counts support this clonotype. The chain links TRBV5-4 to TRBJ2-3; D is perhaps TRBD1 (6 bases). V lost 1 base to trimming and J lost 3 bases, with 12 bases between them. Germline CDR1 reads SGHNT; CDR2 reads YYREEE (reference sequence). CDR3 length: 15 residues. In nucleotides, the CDR3 is TGTGCCAGCAGCTTGCAGGGGATGTGGACAGATACGCAGTATTTT. This translates into CASSLQGMWTDTQYF.

This clonotype has only a few counts. V gene TRBV7-2 combines with J gene TRBJ2-5; TRBD1 matches 8 bases. V gave up 7 bases and J gave up 0 bases; unmatched junction bases: 13. Germline V gene lookup returns CDR1 SGHTA and CDR2 FQGNSA. The CDR3 totals 17 residues. The CDR3 coding sequence is TGTGCCAGCAAATCCGGGACAGGATACGCCGACCAAGAGACCCAGTACTTC. It codes for CASKSGTGYADQETQYF.

This clonotype was found a few times. V usage is TRBV20-1 and J usage is TRBJ2-3, with D perhaps TRBD2 (6 bases). This CDR3 is built from 13 residues. Germline-derived CDR1 and CDR2 are DFQATT and SNEGSKA (reference sequence). Trimming stripped 6 bases from V and 0 bases from J, with 10 bases between. The CDR3 is CSATGDSTDTQYF. The CDR3 DNA reads as TGCAGTGCGACGGGGGATAGCACAGATACGCAGTATTTT.

There are a few counts of this clonotype. V is TRBV3-1 and J is TRBJ1-5; D is ambiguous. CDR1 LGHDT and CDR2 YNNKEL come from the germline V gene (reference sequence). Trimming removed 0 bases from V and 3 bases from J, with 3 bases in between. There are 13 residues in the CDR3. This CDR3 is CASSQEYNQPQHF. CDR3 DNA sequence: TGTGCCAGCAGCCAAGAATACAATCAGCCCCAGCATTTT. Full variable domain (outside the CDR3, taken from reference TRBV3-1 and TRBJ1-5): DTAVSQTPKYLVTQMGNDKSIKCEQNLGHDTMYWYKQDSKKFLKIMFSYNNKELIINETVPNRFSPKSPDKAHLNLHINSLELGDSAVYFCASSQEYNQPQHFGDGTRLSIL.

The rearrangement links TRBV20-1 to TRBJ1-5; D possibly corresponds to TRBD1 (6 bases). V was clipped by 5 bases and J by 6 bases, with 17 bases between them. The CDR3 loop spans 14 amino acids. Germline assignment: CDR1 DFQATT and CDR2 SNEGSKA (reference sequence). The CDR3: CSAGGGGPSQPQHF. The CDR3 bases are TGCAGTGCTGGGGGAGGGGGGCCGAGTCAGCCCCAGCATTTT.

As for this clonotype: A much larger clone is a single base away; this may be a read error. This rearrangement joins TRBV6-6 to TRBJ2-7, with D maybe TRBD1 (5 bases). This CDR3 contains 13 residues. CDR1 and CDR2 from the germline V gene are MNHNY and SVGAGI (reference sequence). The chain's CDR3 is CVSSPTAYYEQYF. Here the CDR3 DNA reads TGTGTCAGCAGCCCGACAGCTTACTACGAGCAGTACTTC.

This clonotype was recorded a few times. V usage is TRBV11-3 and J usage is TRBJ2-5; TRBD2 matches 10 bases. From germline, CDR1 is SGHNT and CDR2 YENEEA. This CDR3 has 16 amino acids. V gave up 5 bases and J gave up 2 bases; unmatched junction bases: 8. Here the CDR3 DNA reads TGTGCCAGCAGCCCAACTAGCGGGGCTCCTCAAGAGACCCAGTACTTC. Its translation is CASSPTSGAPQETQYF.